Listed here is a single T cell receptor beta chain. Its antigen is still unknown. The data are from a study of T cell repertoires in cytomegalovirus infection. At the level of the study: In public TCR beta signatures, there were indications of both CMV infection and matching HLA type.

TCRdb re-called the reads with MiXCR, one entry per CDR3 protein. The sample shows roughly 350,000 distinct CDR3 sequences, approximately 30% of them seen only once. The sequenced sample was cultured PBMCs, obtained from culture after CMV antigen stimulation. The TCR was taken from a human donor in good health (CMV status not recorded). Some clones in this sample may be carry-over from other donors' samples.

DNA for the CDR3: TGCAGTGCCAAACGTCATGGCGGGGCCTACGAGCAGTACTTC. Its translation is CSAKRHGGAYEQYF. The chain combines TRBV20-1 with TRBJ2-7; D may be TRBD2 (6 bases). CDR1 is DFQATT and CDR2 is SNEGSKA in the germline V gene (reference sequence). This CDR3 spans 14 amino acids. V dropped 6 bases and J dropped 2 bases, with 17 bases sitting between them.